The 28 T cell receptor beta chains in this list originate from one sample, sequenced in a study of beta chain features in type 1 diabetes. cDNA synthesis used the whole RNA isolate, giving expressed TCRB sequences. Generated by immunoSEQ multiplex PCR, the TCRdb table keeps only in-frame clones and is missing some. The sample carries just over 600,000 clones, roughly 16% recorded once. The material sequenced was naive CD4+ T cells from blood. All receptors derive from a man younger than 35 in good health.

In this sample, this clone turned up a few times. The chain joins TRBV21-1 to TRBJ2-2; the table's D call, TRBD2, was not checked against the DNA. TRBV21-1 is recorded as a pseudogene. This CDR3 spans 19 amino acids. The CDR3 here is CATLQRGASGHTNTGELFF. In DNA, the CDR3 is TGTGCCACCTTACAGAGGGGGGCTAGCGGCCATACGAACACCGGGGAGCTGTTTTTT.

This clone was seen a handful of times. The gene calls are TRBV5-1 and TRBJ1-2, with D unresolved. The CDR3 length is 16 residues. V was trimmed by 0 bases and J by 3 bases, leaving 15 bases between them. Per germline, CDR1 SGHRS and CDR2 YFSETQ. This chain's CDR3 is CASSLGAVGTDYGYTF. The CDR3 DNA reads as TGCGCCAGCAGCTTGGGGGCAGTTGGTACCGACTATGGCTACACCTTC.

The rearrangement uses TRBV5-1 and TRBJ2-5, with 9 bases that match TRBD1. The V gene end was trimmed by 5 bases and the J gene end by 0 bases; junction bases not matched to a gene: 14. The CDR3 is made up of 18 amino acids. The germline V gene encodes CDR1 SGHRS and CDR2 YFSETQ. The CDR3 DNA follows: TGCGCCAGCAGGTCGGGAACGCGGACAGGGGACTACCAAGAGACCCAGTACTTC. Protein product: CASRSGTRTGDYQETQYF.

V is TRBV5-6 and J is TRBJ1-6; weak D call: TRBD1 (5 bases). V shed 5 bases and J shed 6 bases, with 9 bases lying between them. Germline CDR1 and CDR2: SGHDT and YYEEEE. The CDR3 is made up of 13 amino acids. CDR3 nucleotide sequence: TGTGCCAGCAGGCATGACAGTAATTCACCCCTCCACTTT. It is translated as CASRHDSNSPLHF.

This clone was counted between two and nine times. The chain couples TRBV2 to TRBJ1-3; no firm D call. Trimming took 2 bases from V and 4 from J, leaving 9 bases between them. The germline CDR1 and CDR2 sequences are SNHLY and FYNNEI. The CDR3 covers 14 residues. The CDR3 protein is CASSEQQQGNTIYF. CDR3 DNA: TGTGCCAGCAGTGAACAGCAACAGGGAAACACCATATATTTT. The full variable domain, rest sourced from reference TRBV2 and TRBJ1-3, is EPEVTQTPSHQVTQMGQEVILRCVPISNHLYFYWYRQILGQKVEFLVSFYNNEISEKSEIFDDQFSVERPDGSNFTLKIRSTKLEDSAMYFCASSEQQQGNTIYFGEGSWLTVV.

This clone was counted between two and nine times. CDR3 sequence (DNA): TGCAGCGTTCCCGGGACAGCGAACACCGGGGAGCTGTTTTTT. Translation gives CSVPGTANTGELFF. The chain combines TRBV29-1 with TRBJ2-2; TRBD1 matches at 7 bases. The CDR3 length is 14 residues. V shed 5 bases and J 0 bases; nucleotides not matched to a gene: 3. CDR1 is SQVTM and CDR2 is ANQGSEA in the germline V gene.

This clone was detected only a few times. CDR3 sequence reads: CASSQSRQGNTEAFF. CDR3 sequence (DNA): TGCGCCAGCAGCCAATCAAGGCAGGGGAACACTGAAGCTTTCTTT. The J gene is TRBJ1-1, the V gene TRBV4-3; D is perhaps TRBD1 (5 bases). Germline V gene sequence: CDR1 LGHNA, CDR2 YSLEER. V was pared by 2 bases and J by 1 base, with 11 bases between. The CDR3 has 15 amino acids.

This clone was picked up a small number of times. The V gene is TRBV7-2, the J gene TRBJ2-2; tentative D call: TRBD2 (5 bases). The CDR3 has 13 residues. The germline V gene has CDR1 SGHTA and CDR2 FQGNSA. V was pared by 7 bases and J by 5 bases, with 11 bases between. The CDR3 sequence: CASIHWRTGELFF. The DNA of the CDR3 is TGTGCCAGCATTCACTGGAGGACCGGGGAGCTGTTTTTT.

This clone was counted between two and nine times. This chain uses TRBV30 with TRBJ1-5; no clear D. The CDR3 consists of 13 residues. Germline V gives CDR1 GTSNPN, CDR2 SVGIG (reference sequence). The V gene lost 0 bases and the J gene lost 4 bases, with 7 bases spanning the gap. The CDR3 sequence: CAWSVNPNQPQHF. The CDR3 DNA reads TGTGCCTGGAGTGTTAACCCGAATCAGCCCCAGCATTTT. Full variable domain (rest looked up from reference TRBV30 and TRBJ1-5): SQTIHQWPATLVQPVGSPLSLECTVEGTSNPNLYWYRQAAGRGLQLLFYSVGIGQISSEVPQNLSASRPQDRQFILSSKKLLLSDSGFYLCAWSVNPNQPQHFGDGTRLSIL.

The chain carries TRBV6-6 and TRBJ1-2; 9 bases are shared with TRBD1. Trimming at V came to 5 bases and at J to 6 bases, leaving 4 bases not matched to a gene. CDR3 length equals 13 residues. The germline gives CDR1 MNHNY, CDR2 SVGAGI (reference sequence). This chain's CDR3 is CASSPGTGNGYTF. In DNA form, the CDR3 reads TGTGCCAGCAGTCCCGGGACAGGGAATGGCTACACCTTC.

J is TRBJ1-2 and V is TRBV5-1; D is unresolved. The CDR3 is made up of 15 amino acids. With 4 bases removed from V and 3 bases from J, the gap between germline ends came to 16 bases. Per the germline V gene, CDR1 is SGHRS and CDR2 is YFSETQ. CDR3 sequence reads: CASSNSGGGYYGYTF. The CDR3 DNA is TGCGCCAGCAGCAACAGTGGTGGAGGCTACTATGGCTACACCTTC.

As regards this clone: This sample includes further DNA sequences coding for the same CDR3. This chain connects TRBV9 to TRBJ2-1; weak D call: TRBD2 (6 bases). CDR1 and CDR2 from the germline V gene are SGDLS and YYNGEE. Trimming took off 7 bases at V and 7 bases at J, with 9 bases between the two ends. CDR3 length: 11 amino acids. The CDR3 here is CASERGNEQFF. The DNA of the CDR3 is TGTGCCAGCGAACGGGGGAATGAGCAGTTCTTC.

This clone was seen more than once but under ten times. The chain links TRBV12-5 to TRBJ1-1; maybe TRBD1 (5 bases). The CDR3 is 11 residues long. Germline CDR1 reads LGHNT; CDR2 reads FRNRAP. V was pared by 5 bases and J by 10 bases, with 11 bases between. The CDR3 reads CASGRDSGAFF. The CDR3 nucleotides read TGTGCTAGTGGTCGCGACAGCGGAGCTTTCTTT.

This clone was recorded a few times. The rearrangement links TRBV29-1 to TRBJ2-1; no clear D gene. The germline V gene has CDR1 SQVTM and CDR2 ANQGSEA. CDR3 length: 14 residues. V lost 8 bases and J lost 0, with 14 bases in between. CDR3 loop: CSTRPGNSYNEQFF. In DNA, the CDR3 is TGCAGCACCCGGCCAGGTAACTCCTACAATGAGCAGTTCTTC.

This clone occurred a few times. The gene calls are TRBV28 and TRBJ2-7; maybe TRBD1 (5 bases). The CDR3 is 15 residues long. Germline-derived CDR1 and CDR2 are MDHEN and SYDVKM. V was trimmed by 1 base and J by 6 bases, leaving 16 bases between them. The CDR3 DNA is TGTGCCAGCAGTTTATATTTGGCTGGGGCTGCCGAGCAGTACTTC. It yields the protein CASSLYLAGAAEQYF.

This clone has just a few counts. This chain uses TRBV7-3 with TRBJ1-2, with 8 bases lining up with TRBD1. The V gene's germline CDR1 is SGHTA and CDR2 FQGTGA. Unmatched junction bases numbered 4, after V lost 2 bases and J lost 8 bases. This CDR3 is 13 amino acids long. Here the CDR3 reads CASSLQGAAGYTF. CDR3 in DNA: TGTGCCAGCAGCTTACAGGGGGCTGCGGGCTACACCTTC.

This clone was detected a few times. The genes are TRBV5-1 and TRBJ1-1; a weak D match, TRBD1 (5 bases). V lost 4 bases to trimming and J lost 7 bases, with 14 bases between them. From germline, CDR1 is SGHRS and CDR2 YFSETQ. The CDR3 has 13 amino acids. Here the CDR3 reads CASSRADINEAFF. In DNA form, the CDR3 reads TGCGCCAGCAGCAGGGCGGACATAAATGAAGCTTTCTTT.

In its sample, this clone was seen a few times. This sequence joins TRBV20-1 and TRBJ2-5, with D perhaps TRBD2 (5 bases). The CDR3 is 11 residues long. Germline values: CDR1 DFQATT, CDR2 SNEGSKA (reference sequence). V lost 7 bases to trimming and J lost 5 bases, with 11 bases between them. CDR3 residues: CSGWRLETQYF. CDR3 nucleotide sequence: TGCAGTGGATGGAGGCTCGAGACCCAGTACTTC.

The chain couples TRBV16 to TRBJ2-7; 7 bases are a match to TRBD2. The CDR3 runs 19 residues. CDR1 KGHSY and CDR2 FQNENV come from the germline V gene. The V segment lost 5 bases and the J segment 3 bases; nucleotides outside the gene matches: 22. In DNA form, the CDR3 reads TGTGCCAGCAGCTCCCGGAAGGGCGGGAGCCCCTCCAGGAGCTACGAGCAGTACTTC. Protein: CASSSRKGGSPSRSYEQYF. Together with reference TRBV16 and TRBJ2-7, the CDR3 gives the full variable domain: GEEVAQTPKHLVRGEGQKAKLYCAPIKGHSYVFWYQQVLKNEFKFLISFQNENVFDETGMPKERFSAKCLPNSPCSLEIQATKLEDSAVYFCASSSRKGGSPSRSYEQYFGPGTRLTVT.

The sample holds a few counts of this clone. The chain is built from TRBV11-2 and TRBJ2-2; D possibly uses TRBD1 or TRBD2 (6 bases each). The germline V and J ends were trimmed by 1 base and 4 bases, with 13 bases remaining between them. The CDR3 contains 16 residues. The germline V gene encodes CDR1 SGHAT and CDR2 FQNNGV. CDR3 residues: CASSLGTGRGTGELFF. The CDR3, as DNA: TGTGCCAGCAGCTTAGGAACAGGGCGGGGCACCGGGGAGCTGTTTTTT.

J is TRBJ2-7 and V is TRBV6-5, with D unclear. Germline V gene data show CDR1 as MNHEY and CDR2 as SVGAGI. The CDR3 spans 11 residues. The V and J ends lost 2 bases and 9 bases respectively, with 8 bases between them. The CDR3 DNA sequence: TGTGCCAGCAGTTACGGAGCTCGGCAGTACTTC. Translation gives CASSYGARQYF.

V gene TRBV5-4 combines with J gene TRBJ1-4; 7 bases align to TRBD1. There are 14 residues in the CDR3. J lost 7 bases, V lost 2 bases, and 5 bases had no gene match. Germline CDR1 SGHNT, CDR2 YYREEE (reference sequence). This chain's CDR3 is CASSLSRGSEKLFF. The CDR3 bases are TGTGCCAGCAGCTTATCCAGGGGGAGTGAAAAACTGTTTTTT.

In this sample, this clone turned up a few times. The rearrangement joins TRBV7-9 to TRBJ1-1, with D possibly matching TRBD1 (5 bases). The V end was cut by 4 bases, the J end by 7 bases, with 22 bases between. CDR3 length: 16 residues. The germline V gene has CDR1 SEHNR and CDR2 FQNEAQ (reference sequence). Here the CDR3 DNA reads TGTGCCAGCAGCTCTATGGCGAAAGGGACGCGGCTTGAAGCTTTCTTT. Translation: CASSSMAKGTRLEAFF. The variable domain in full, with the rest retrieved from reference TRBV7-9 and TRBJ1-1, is DTGVSQNPRHKITKRGQNVTFRCDPISEHNRLYWYRQTLGQGPEFLTYFQNEAQLEKSRLLSDRFSAERPKGSFSTLEIQRTEQGDSAMYLCASSSMAKGTRLEAFFGQGTRLTVV.

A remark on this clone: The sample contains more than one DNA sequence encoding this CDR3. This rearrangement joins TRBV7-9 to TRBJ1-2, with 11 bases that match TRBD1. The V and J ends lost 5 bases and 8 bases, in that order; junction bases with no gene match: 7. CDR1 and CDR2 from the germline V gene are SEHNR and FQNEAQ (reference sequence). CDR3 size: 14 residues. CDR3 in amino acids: CASSLGQGAGGYTF. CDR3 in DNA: TGTGCCAGCAGCCTAGGACAGGGGGCGGGAGGCTACACCTTC.

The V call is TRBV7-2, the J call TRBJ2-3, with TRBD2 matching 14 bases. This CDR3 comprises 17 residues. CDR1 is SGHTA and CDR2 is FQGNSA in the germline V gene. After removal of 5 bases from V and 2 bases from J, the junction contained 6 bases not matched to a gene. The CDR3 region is CASSMGLAGALTDTQYF. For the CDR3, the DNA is TGTGCCAGCAGCATGGGACTAGCGGGGGCCCTCACAGATACGCAGTATTTT.

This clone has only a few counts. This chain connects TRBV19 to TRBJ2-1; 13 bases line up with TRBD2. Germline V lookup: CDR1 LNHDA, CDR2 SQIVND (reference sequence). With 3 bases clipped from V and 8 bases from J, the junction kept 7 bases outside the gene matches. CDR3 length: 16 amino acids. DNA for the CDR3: TGTGCCAGTAGTATCCCGACTAGCGGGAGGATGGATGAGCAGTTCTTC. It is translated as CASSIPTSGRMDEQFF. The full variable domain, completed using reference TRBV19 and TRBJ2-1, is DGGITQSPKYLFRKEGQNVTLSCEQNLNHDAMYWYRQDPGQGLRLIYYSQIVNDFQKGDIAEGYSVSREKKESFPLTVTSAQKNPTAFYLCASSIPTSGRMDEQFFGPGTRLTVL.

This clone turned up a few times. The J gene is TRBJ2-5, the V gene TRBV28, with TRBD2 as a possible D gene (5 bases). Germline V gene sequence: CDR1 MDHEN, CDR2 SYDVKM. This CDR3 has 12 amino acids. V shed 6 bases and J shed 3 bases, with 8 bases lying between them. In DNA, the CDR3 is TGTGCCAGCAGCTGGCGGGAAGAGACCCAGTACTTC. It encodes CASSWREETQYF.

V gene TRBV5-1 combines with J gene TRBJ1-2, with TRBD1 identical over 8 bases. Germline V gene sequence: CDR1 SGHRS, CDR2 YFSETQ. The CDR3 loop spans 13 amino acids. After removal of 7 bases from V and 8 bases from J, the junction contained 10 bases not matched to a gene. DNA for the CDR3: TGCGCCAGCGGGACGACAGGGGAGGGAGGCTACACCTTC. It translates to CASGTTGEGGYTF.